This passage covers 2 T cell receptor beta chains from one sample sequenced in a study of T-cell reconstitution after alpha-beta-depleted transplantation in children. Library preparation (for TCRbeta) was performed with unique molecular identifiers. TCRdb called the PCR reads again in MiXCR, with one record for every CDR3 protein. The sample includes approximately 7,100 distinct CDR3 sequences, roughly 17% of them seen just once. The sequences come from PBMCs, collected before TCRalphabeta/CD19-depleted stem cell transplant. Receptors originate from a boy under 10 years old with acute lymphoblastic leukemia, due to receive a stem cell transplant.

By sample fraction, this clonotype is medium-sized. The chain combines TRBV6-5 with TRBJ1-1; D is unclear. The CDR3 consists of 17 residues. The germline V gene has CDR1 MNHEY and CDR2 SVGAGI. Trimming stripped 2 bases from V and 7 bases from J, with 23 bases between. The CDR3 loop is CASSYLRTPKGGDEAFF. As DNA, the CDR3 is TGTGCCAGCAGTTACCTCAGGACCCCCAAGGGTGGAGATGAAGCTTTCTTT.

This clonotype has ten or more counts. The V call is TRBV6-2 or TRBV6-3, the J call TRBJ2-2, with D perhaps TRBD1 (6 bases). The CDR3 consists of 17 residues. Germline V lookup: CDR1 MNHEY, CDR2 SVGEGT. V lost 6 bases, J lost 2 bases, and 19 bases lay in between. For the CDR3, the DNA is TGTGCCAGCAGGCTCAACAGGGTCGACACAAACACCGGGGAGCTGTTTTTT. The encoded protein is CASRLNRVDTNTGELFF.